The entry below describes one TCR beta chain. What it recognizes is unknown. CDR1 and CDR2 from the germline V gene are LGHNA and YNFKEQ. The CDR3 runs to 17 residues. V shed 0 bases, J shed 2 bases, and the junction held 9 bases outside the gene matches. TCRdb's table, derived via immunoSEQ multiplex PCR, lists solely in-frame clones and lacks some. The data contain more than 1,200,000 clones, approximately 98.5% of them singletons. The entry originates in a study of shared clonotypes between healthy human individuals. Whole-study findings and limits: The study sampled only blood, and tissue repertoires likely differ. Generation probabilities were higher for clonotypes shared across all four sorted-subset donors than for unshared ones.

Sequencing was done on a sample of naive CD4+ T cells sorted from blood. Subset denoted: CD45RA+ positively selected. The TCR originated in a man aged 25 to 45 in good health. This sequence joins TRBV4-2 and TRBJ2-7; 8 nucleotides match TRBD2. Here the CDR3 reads CASSQDLIGRAAYEQYF. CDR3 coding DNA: TGTGCCAGCAGCCAAGATCTTATCGGGAGGGCCGCCTACGAGCAGTACTTC.